This entry describes one T cell receptor (beta chain). The protocol was immunoSEQ multiplex PCR, while the TCRdb copy is restricted to in-frame clones and leaves out a portion. The table shows more than 350,000 clones, with 90% occurring only once. The ends lost 6 bases at V and 7 bases at J; junction bases unmatched: 8. The germline CDR1 and CDR2 sequences are MNHNY and SVGAGI (reference sequence). The CDR3 totals 15 residues. Treatment of the sample: about 20 received Ad26.COV2.S at low or high dose, single or two shots; 5 received placebo; per-sample allocation not given. Collection of the samples took place on day 63 after the first injection of vaccine or placebo. This sample is part of a study of Ad26.COV2.S vaccination and SARS-CoV-2 variants.

This receptor was identified in a person aged 18 to 59 who received the Ad26.COV2.S COVID-19 vaccine or a placebo. This material consisted of peripheral blood, taken in a trial of Ad26.COV2.S vaccine versus placebo. The gene calls are TRBV6-6 and TRBJ2-1; 11 positions agree with TRBD2. In nucleotides, the CDR3 is TGTGCCAGCAGCCGACTAGCGGGAAGTGGGAATGAGCAGTTCTTC. It encodes CASSRLAGSGNEQFF.